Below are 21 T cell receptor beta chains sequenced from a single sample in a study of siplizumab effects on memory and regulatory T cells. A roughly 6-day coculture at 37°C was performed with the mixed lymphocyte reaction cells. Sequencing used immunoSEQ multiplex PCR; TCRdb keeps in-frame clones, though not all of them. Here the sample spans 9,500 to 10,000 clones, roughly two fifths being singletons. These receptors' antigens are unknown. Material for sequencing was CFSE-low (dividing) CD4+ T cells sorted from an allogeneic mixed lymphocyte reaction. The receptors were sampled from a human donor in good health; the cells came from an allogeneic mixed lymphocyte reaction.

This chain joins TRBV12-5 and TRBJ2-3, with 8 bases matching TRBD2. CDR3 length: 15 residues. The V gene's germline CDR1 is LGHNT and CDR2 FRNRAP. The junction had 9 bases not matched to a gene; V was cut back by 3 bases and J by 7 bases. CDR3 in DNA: TGTGCTAGTGGTTTTCCGGGAGGGCCGGGGAATACGCAGTATTTT. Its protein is CASGFPGGPGNTQYF.

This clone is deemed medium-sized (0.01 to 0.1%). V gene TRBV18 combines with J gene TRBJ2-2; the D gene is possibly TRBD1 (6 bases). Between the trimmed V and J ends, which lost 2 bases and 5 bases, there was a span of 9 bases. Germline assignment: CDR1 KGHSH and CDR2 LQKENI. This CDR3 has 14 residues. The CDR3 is CASSPIRGTGELFF. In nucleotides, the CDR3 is TGTGCCAGCTCACCAATCAGGGGAACCGGGGAGCTGTTTTTT.

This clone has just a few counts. In nucleotides, the CDR3 is TGCGCCAGCAGCTTGTTAGCCCCGCCCTACGAGCAGTACTTC. This sequence encodes CASSLLAPPYEQYF. The chain recombines TRBV5-1 with TRBJ2-7; D unclear. Per the germline V gene, CDR1 is SGHRS and CDR2 is YFSETQ. The CDR3 is 14 residues long. The ends were cut back, 1 base at V and 2 bases at J, with 10 bases in the middle. The variable domain in full, completed from reference TRBV5-1 and TRBJ2-7, reads KAGVTQTPRYLIKTRGQQVTLSCSPISGHRSVSWYQQTPGQGLQFLFEYFSETQRNKGNFPGRFSGRQFSNSRSEMNVSTLELGDSALYLCASSLLAPPYEQYFGPGTRLTVT.

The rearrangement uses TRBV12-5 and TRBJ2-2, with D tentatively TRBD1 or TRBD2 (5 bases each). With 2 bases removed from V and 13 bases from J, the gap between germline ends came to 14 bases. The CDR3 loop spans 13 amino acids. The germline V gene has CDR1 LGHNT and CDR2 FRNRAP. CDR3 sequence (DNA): TGTGCTAGTGGTTTGCTCCTGGGACCGGCGCTGTTTTTT. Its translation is CASGLLLGPALFF.

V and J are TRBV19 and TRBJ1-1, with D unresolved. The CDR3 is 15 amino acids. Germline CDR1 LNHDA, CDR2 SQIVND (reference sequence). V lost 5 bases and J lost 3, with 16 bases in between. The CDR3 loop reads CASSRARPVDTEAFF. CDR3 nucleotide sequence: TGTGCCAGTAGTCGGGCCCGGCCGGTGGACACTGAAGCTTTCTTT.

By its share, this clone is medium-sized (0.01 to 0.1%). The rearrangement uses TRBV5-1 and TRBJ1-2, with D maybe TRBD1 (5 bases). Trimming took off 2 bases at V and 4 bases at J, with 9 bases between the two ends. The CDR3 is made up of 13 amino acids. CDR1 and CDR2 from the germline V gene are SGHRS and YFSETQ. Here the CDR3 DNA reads TGCGCCAGCAGCTTAGCGGGGGTCTATGGCTACACCTTC. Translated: CASSLAGVYGYTF.

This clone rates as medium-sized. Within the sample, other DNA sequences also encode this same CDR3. The CDR3, as DNA: TGTGCCAGCTCACCGGGGTTAGATGAAAAACTGTTTTTT. Translating gives CASSPGLDEKLFF. V is TRBV18 and J is TRBJ1-4; D unresolved. Germline V gene sequence: CDR1 KGHSH, CDR2 LQKENI. V lost 3 bases and J lost 6, with 8 bases in between. The length of the CDR3 is 13 residues.

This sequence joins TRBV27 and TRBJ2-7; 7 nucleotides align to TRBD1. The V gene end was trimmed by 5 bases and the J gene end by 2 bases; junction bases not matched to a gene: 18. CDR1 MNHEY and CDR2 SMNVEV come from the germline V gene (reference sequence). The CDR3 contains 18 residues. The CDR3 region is CASSEPPGTAQGTYEQYF. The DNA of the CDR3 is TGTGCCAGCAGTGAACCACCGGGGACAGCGCAAGGAACCTACGAGCAGTACTTC.

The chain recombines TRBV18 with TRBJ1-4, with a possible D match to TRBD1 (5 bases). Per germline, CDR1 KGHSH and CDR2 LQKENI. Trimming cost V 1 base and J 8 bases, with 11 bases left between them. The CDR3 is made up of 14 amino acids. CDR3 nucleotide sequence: TGTGCCAGCTCACCACGCGGGGGAAGGGAAAAACTGTTTTTT. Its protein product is CASSPRGGREKLFF.

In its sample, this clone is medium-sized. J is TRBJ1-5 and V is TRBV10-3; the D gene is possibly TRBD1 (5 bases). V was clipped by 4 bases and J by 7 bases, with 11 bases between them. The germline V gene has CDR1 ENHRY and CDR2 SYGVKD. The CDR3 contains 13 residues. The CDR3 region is CAISAGGTQPQHF. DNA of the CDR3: TGTGCCATCAGTGCCGGGGGTACACAGCCCCAGCATTTT.

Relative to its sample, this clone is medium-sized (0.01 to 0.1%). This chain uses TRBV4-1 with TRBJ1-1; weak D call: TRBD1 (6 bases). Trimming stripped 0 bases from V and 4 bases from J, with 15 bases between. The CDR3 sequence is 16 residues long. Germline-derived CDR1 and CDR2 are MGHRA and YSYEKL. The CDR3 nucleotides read TGCGCCAGCAGCCAAGACAGGGGCTTGTTTGGCACTGAAGCTTTCTTT. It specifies CASSQDRGLFGTEAFF.

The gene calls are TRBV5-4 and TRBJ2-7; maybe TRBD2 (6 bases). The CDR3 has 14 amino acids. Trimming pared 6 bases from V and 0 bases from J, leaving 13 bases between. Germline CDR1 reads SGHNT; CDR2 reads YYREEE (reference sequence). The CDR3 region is CASTRGRTSYEQYF. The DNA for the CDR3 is TGTGCCAGCACCCGGGGGAGGACCTCCTACGAGCAGTACTTC.

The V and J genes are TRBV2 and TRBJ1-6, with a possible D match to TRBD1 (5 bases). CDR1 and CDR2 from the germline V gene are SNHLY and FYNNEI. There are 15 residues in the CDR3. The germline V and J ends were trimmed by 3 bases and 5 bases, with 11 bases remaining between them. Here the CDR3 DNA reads TGTGCCAGCAGTGAGTGGAGACAGAATAATTCACCCCTCCACTTT. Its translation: CASSEWRQNNSPLHF. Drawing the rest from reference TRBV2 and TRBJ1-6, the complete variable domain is EPEVTQTPSHQVTQMGQEVILRCVPISNHLYFYWYRQILGQKVEFLVSFYNNEISEKSEIFDDQFSVERPDGSNFTLKIRSTKLEDSAMYFCASSEWRQNNSPLHFGNGTRLTVT.

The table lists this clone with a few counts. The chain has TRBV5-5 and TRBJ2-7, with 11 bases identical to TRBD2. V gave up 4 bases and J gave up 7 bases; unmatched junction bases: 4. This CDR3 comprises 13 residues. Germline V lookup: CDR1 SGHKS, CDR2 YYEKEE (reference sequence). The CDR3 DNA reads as TGTGCCAGCAGCCCAGGACTAGCGGGTGAGCAGTACTTC. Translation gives CASSPGLAGEQYF.

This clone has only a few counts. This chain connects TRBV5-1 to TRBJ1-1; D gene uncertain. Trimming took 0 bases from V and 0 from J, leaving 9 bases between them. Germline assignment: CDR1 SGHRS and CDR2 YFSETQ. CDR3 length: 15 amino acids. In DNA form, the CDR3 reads TGCGCCAGCAGCTTGGAAGGCTCCATGAACACTGAAGCTTTCTTT. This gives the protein CASSLEGSMNTEAFF.

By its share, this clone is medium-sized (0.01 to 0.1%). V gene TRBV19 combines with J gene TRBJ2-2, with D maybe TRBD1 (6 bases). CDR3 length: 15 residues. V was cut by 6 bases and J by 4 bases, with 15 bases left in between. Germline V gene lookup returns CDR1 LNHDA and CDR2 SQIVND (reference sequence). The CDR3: CASSEQGLGTGELFF. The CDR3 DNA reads TGTGCCAGTAGCGAACAGGGATTGGGCACCGGGGAGCTGTTTTTT.

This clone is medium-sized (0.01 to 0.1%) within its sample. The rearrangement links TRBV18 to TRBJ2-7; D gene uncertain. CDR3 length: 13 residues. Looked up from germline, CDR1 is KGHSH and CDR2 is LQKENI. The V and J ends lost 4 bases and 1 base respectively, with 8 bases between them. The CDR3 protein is CASSRDGSYEQYF. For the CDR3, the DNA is TGTGCCAGCTCACGCGATGGATCCTACGAGCAGTACTTC.

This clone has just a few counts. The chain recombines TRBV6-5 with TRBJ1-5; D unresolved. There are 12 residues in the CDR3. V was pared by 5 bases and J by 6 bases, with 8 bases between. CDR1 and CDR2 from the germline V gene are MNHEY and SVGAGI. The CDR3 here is CASSAGSQPQHF. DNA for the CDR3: TGTGCCAGCAGTGCCGGGAGTCAGCCCCAGCATTTT.

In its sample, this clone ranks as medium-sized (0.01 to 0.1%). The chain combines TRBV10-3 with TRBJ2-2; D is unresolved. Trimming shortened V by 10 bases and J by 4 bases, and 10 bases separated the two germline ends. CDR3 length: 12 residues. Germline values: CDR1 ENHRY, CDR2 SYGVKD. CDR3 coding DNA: TGTGCCACAAGCACCTCCACCGGGGAGCTGTTTTTT. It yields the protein CATSTSTGELFF.

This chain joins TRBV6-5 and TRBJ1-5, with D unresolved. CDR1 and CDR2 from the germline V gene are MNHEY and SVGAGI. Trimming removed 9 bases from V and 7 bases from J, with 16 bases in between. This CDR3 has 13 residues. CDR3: CASRVYGVQPQHF. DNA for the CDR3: TGTGCCAGTAGGGTCTATGGGGTGCAGCCCCAGCATTTT.

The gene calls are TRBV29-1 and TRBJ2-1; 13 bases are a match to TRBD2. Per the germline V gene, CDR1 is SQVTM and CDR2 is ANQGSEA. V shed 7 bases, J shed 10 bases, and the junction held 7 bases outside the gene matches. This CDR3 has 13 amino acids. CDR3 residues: CSALRLAGGEQFF. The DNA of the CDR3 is TGCAGCGCCCTCCGACTAGCGGGAGGAGAGCAGTTCTTC.